This T cell receptor beta chain was identified in a study of cytomegalovirus exposure and HLA in healthy donors. Points from the study as a whole: Most TCR beta V segments were productive about 87% or about 30% of the time in an earlier analysis.

PCR amplification relied on 60 Vbeta primers (plus 13 Jbeta primers). Assay: immunoSEQ multiplex PCR; the TCRdb copy retains only in-frame clones and omits some. Seen here are some 220,000 clones, more than 85% observed once, and the top ten hold more than 0.8%. As for this clone: Antigen: not known.

The ends were cut back, 4 bases at V and 3 bases at J, with 9 bases in the middle. CDR1 and CDR2 from the germline V gene are SNHLY and FYNNEI. There are 14 residues in the CDR3. Sampled while nominally healthy, donors likely had unrecorded immune exposures. Sequenced sample: PBMCs. The chain joins TRBV2 to TRBJ2-2, with D hard to call. The TCR originated in a young woman in good health and CMV-seronegative. CDR3 sequence reads: CASSAQVDTGELFF. In nucleotides, the CDR3 is TGTGCCAGCAGTGCCCAGGTTGACACCGGGGAGCTGTTTTTT.